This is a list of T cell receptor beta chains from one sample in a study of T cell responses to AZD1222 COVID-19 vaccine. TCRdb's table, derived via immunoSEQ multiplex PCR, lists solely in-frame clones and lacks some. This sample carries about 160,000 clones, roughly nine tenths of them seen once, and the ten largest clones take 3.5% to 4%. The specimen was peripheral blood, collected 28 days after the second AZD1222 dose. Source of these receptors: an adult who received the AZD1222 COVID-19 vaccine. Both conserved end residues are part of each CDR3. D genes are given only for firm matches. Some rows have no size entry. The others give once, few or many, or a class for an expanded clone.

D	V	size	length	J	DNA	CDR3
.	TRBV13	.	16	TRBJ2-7	TGTGCCAGCAGCTTAGAGTCGGCGGGACAACCCTACGAGCAGTACTTC	CASSLESAGQPYEQYF
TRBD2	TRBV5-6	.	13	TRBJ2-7	TGTGCCAGCCGGGGACTAGTCGCCGCCGAGCAGTACTTC	CASRGLVAAEQYF
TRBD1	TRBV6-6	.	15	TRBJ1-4	TGTGCCAGCACCTCTGGGACAGTTATTAATGAAAAACTGTTTTTT	CASTSGTVINEKLFF
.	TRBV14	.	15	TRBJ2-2	TGTGCCAGCAGCCAAATCGGGACGAACACCGGGGAGCTGTTTTTT	CASSQIGTNTGELFF
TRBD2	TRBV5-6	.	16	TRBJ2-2	TGTGCCAGCAGCCAAACGACTAGCGGGGGACCTGGGGAGCTGTTTTTT	CASSQTTSGGPGELFF
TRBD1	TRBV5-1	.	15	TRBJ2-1	TGCGCCAGCAGCTCGAGACAGGGAACCTACAATGAGCAGTTCTTC	CASSSRQGTYNEQFF
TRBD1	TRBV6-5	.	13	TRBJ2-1	TGTGCCAGCCAAACCGACAGGGTAGAAGAGCAGTTCTTC	CASQTDRVEEQFF
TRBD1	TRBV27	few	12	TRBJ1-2	TGTGCCAGCATATGGACAGGCCCTAGCTACACCTTC	CASIWTGPSYTF
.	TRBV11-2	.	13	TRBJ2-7	TGTGCCAGCAGCAAGGGGAGCTCCTACGAGCAGTACTTC	CASSKGSSYEQYF
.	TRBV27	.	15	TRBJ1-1	TGTGCCAGCAGTTTAGTAGGAGGGGTGAACACTGAAGCTTTCTTT	CASSLVGGVNTEAFF
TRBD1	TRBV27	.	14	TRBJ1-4	TGTGCCAGCAGTTCCAGGGGGTCTAATGAAAAACTGTTTTTT	CASSSRGSNEKLFF
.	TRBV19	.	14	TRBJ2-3	TGTGCCAGTACCCCTACGGGGGCTCAAGATACGCAGTATTTT	CASTPTGAQDTQYF
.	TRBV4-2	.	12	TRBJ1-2	TGTGCCAGCAGCCAAGATACCTGGGGCTACACCTTC	CASSQDTWGYTF
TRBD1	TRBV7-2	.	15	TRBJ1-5	TGTGCCAGCAGCGCCAGGACAGGGAGCAATCAGCCCCAGCATTTT	CASSARTGSNQPQHF
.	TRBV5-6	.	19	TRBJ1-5	TGTGCCAGCAGCCGGCCAAGTCCGGCAGGGGTACTATCGAATCAGCCCCAGCATTTT	CASSRPSPAGVLSNQPQHF
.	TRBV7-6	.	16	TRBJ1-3	TGTGCCAGCAGCTCTCCTGGACGGAACTCTGGAAACACCATATATTTT	CASSSPGRNSGNTIYF
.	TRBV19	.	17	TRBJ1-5	TGTGCCAGTAGTATAATGTTCGGGTATTATAGCAATCAGCCCCAGCATTTT	CASSIMFGYYSNQPQHF
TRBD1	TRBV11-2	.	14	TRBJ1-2	TGTGCCAGCAGCGTCGACAGGGGGATCTATGGCTACACCTTC	CASSVDRGIYGYTF
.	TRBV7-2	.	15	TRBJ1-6	TGTGCCAGCAGCTCGACAGGACCCTATAATTCACCCCTCCACTTT	CASSSTGPYNSPLHF
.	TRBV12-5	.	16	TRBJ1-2	TGTGCTAGTGGTTTGGGGGTTACAGAACCCCACTATGGCTACACCTTC	CASGLGVTEPHYGYTF
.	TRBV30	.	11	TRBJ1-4	TGTGCCTGGAGTGTAGGAGAAAAACTGTTTTTT	CAWSVGEKLFF
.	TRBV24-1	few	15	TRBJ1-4	TGTGCCACCAGTGATTCCCGGGTCTTTAATGAAAAACTGTTTTTT	CATSDSRVFNEKLFF
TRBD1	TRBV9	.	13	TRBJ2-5	TGTGCCAGCAGCGCCGGGACAGAAGAGACCCAGTACTTC	CASSAGTEETQYF
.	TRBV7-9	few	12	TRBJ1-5	TGTGCCAGCAGCTCGGGCAATCAGCCCCAGCATTTT	CASSSGNQPQHF
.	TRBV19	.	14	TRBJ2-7	TGTGCCAGTAGTATACAGGGGGGGCGGAACGAGCAGTACTTC	CASSIQGGRNEQYF
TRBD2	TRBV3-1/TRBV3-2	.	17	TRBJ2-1	TGTGCCAGCAGCCCACGGCCCCTAGCGGGAAAAGCTAATGAGCAGTTCTTC	CASSPRPLAGKANEQFF
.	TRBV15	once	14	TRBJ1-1	TGTGCCACCAGCAGAGGAGACAAGGTCGGTGAAGCTTTCTTT	CATSRGDKVGEAFF
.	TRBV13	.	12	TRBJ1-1	TGTGCCAGCAGCTTAGGGGAGACTGAAGCTTTCTTT	CASSLGETEAFF
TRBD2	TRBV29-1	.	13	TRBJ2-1	TGCAGCGTTGAGGCTAGCGGGCTCAATGAGCAGTTCTTC	CSVEASGLNEQFF
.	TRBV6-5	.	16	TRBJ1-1	TGTGCCAGCAGTTACTCCCGGGACATTTTCGGCACTGAAGCTTTCTTT	CASSYSRDIFGTEAFF
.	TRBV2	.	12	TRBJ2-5	TGTGCCAGCAGGGCGACTCCAGGGACCCAGTACTTC	CASRATPGTQYF
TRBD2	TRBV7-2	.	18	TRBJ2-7	TGTGCCAGCAGCTTGCCCCGGACGACTAGCGGGAGGCCATACGAGCAGTACTTC	CASSLPRTTSGRPYEQYF
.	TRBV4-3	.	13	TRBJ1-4	TGCGCCAGCAGCCGAACGACCCAGGGCGTACTGTTTTTT	CASSRTTQGVLFF
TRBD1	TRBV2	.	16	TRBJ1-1	TGTGCCAGCAGTACCGGGACAGGGGGGGCTGGCACTGAAGCTTTCTTT	CASSTGTGGAGTEAFF
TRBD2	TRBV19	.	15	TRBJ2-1	TGTGCCATAAAACCTGCGGGACTAGCTAACAATGAGCAGTTCTTC	CAIKPAGLANNEQFF
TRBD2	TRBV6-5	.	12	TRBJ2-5	TGTGCCAGCGCACGGGGGGAGGAGACCCAGTACTTC	CASARGEETQYF
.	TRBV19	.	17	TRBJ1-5	TGTGCCAGTAGTAGGTCAAACGCGGTTCGGAGCAATCAGCCCCAGCATTTT	CASSRSNAVRSNQPQHF
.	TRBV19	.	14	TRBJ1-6	TGTGCCAGTAGTATACTAGAGGCGGGGGCACCCCTCCACTTT	CASSILEAGAPLHF
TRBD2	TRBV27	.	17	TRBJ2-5	TGTGCCAGCAGTACCACCCGCGGCGGGAGGGCCACGGAGACCCAGTACTTC	CASSTTRGGRATETQYF
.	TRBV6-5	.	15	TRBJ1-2	TGTGCCAGCAGTTACCCGCTGGGAGAGGGGTATGGCTACACCTTC	CASSYPLGEGYGYTF
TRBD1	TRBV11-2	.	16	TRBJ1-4	TGTGCCAGCAGCCAACTAACGGGACAGGGGAGTGAAAAACTGTTTTTT	CASSQLTGQGSEKLFF
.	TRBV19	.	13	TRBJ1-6	TGTGCCAGTAGTCCCCCAGGGTGGTCACCCCTCCACTTT	CASSPPGWSPLHF
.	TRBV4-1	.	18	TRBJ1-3	TGCGCCAGCAGCGAAGGGGGGGAGCCTTATCGCCCTGGAAACACCATATATTTT	CASSEGGEPYRPGNTIYF
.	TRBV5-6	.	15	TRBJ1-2	TGTGCCAGCAGTCCATTGGGGGCGCAGGGCCCTGGCTACACCTTC	CASSPLGAQGPGYTF
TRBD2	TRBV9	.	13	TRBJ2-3	TGTGCCAGCAGCGCCACACTAGCGCATACGCAGTATTTT	CASSATLAHTQYF
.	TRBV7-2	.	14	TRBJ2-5	TGTGCCAGCAGCTTACGACAGTTCCAAGAGACCCAGTACTTC	CASSLRQFQETQYF
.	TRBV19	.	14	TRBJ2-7	TGTGCCAGTAGTATCTTGCCGGGGTCCTACGAGCAGTACTTC	CASSILPGSYEQYF
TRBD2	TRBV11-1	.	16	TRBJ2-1	TGTGCCAGCAGCCCTCTAGCGGGGGCGGAGTACAATGAGCAGTTCTTC	CASSPLAGAEYNEQFF
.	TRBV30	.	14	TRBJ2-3	TGTGCCTGGAGTGAGGGGGGTGGCACAGATACGCAGTATTTT	CAWSEGGGTDTQYF
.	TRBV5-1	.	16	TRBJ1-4	TGCGCCAGCAGCTTGGGCAGGGCGGGGACTAATGAAAAACTGTTTTTT	CASSLGRAGTNEKLFF
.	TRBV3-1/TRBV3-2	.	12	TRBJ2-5	TGTGCCAGCAGCGTTAACCAAGAGACCCAGTACTTC	CASSVNQETQYF
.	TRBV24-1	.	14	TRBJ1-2	TGTGCCACCAGTGACCCCCCGCGAAGCTATGGCTACACCTTC	CATSDPPRSYGYTF
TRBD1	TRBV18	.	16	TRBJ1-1	TGTGCCAGCTCACCAGAGCGGCCCAGGGGGCTCACTGAAGCTTTCTTT	CASSPERPRGLTEAFF
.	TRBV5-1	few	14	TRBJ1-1	TGCGCCAGCAGCTTGGAGGGGCGGGACACTGAAGCTTTCTTT	CASSLEGRDTEAFF